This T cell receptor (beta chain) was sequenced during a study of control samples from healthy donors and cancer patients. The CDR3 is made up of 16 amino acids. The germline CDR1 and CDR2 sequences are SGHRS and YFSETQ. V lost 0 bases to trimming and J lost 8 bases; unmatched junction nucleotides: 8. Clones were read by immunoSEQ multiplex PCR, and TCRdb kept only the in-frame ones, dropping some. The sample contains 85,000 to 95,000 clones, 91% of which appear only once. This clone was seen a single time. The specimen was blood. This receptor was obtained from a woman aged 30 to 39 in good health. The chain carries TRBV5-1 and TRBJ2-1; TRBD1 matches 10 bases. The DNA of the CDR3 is TGCGCCAGCAGCTTGGCCCACTCGACAGGGGGCGATGAGCAGTTCTTC. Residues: CASSLAHSTGGDEQFF. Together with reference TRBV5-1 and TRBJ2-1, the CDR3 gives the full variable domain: KAGVTQTPRYLIKTRGQQVTLSCSPISGHRSVSWYQQTPGQGLQFLFEYFSETQRNKGNFPGRFSGRQFSNSRSEMNVSTLELGDSALYLCASSLAHSTGGDEQFFGPGTRLTVL.